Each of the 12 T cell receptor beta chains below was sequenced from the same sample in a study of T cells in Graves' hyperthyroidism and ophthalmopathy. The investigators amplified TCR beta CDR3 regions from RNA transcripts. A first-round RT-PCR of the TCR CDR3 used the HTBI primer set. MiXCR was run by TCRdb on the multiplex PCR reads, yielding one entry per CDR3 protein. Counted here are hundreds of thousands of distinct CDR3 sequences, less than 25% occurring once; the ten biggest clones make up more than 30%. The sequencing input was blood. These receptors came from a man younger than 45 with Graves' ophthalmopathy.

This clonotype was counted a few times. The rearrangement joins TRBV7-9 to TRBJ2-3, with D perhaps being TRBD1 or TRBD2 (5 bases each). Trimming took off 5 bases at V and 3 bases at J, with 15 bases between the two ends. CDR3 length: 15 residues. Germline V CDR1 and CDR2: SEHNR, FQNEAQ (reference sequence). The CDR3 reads CASSEGPTWTDTQYF. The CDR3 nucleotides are TGTGCCAGCAGCGAGGGACCAACCTGGACAGATACGCAGTATTTT. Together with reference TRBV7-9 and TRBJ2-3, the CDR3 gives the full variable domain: DTGVSQNPRHKITKRGQNVTFRCDPISEHNRLYWYRQTLGQGPEFLTYFQNEAQLEKSRLLSDRFSAERPKGSFSTLEIQRTEQGDSAMYLCASSEGPTWTDTQYFGPGTRLTVL.

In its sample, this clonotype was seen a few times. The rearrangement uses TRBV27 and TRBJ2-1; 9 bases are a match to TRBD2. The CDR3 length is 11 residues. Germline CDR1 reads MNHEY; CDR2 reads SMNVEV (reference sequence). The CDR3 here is CATGLAGEQFF. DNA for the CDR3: TGTGCGACGGGACTAGCCGGTGAGCAGTTCTTC.

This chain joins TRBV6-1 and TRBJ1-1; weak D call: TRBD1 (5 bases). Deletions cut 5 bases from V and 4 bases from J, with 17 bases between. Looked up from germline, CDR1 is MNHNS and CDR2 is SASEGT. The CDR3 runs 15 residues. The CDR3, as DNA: TGTGCCAGCAGTCTTCCAGGGAACATGAGCACTGAAGCTTTCTTT. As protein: CASSLPGNMSTEAFF.

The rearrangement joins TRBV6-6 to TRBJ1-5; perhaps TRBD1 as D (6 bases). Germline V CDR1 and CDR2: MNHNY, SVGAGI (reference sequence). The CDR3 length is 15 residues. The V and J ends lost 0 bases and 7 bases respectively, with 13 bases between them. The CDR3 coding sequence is TGTGCCAGCAGTTACTCCGCACAGGGTGGCCAGCCCCAGCATTTT. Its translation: CASSYSAQGGQPQHF.

CDR3 coding DNA: TGTGCCAGCAGCACCTTTTCCTCAGACAATGAGCAGTTCTTC. Its translation is CASSTFSSDNEQFF. This chain links TRBV9 with TRBJ2-1, with no clear D. The germline CDR1 and CDR2 sequences are SGDLS and YYNGEE. The CDR3 spans 14 residues. Trimming removed 4 bases from V and 5 bases from J, with 13 bases in between.

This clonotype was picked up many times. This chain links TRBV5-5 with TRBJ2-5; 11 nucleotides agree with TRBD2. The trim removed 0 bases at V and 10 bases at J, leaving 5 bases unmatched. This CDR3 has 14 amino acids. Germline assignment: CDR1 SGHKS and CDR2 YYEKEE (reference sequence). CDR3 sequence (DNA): TGTGCCAGCAGCTTGGTGGCTAGCGGGAGGTACCAGTACTTC. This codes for CASSLVASGRYQYF. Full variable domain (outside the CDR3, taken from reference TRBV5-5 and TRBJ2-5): DAGVTQSPTHLIKTRGQQVTLRCSPISGHKSVSWYQQVLGQGPQFIFQYYEKEERGRGNFPDRFSARQFPNYSSELNVNALLLGDSALYLCASSLVASGRYQYFGPGTRLLVL.

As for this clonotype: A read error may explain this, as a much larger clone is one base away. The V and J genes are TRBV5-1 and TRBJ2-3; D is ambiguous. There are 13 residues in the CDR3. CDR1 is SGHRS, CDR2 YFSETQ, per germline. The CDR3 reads CASSLGSTDTRYF. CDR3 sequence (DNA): TGCGCCAGCAGCTTGGGCAGCACAGATACGCGGTATTTT.

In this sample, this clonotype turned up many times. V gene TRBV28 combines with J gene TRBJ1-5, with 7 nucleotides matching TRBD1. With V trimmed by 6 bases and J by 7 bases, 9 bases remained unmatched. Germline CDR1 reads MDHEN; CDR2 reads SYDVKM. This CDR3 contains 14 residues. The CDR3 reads CASSVTGEGQPQHF. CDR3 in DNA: TGTGCCAGCAGCGTTACAGGGGAAGGACAGCCCCAGCATTTT.

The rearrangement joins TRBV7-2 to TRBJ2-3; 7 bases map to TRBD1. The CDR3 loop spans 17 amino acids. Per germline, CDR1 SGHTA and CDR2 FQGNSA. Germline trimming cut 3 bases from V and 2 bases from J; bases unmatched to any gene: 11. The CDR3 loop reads CASSFPDRARFTDTQYF. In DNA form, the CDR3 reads TGTGCCAGCAGCTTTCCCGACAGGGCGAGATTCACAGATACGCAGTATTTT.

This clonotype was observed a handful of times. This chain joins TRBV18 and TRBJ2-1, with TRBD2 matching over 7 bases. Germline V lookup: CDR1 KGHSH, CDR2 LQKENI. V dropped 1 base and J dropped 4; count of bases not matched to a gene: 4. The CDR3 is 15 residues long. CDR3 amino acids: CASSPRQRDYNEQFF. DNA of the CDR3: TGTGCCAGCTCACCACGTCAGCGGGATTACAATGAGCAGTTCTTC. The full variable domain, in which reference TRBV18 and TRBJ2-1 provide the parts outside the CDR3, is NAGVMQNPRHLVRRRGQEARLRCSPMKGHSHVYWYRQLPEEGLKFMVYLQKENIIDESGMPKERFSAEFPKEGPSILRIQQVVRGDSAAYFCASSPRQRDYNEQFFGPGTRLTVL.

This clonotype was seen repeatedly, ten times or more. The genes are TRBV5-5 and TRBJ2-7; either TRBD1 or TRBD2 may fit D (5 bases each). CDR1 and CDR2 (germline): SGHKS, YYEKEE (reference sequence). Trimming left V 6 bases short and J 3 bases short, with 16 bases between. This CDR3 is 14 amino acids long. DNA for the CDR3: TGTGCCAGCACCGCCCCGGGACGGAACTACGAGCAGTACTTC. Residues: CASTAPGRNYEQYF.

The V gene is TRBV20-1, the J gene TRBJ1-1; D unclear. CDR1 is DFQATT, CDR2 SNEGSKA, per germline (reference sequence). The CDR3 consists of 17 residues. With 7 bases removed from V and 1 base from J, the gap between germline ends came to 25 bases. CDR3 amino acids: CSVIRRDPSVANTEAFF. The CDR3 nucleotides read TGCAGTGTCATCAGACGGGATCCTAGTGTCGCGAACACTGAAGCTTTCTTT.